Below are 21 T cell receptor beta chains sequenced from a single sample in a study of OX40 agonist ivuxolimab in advanced cancers. Only in-frame clones appear in the TCRdb table, and some are missing; sequencing was by immunoSEQ multiplex PCR. This sample carries approximately 77,000 clones, approximately 94% of them seen once, and the ten largest clones take around 4.8%. The source material was CD4+ or CD8+ T cells sorted from blood, sampled in a trial of the OX40 agonist ivuxolimab. Source of these receptors: an adult with an advanced solid tumor such as melanoma, head and neck, liver or kidney cancer.

The chain couples TRBV11-3 to TRBJ2-1; D is unresolved. Germline V gives CDR1 SGHNT, CDR2 YENEEA. The length of the CDR3 is 15 residues. Trimming shortened V by 0 bases and J by 4 bases, and 10 bases separated the two germline ends. CDR3 region: CASSLESAYYNEQFF. The DNA for the CDR3 is TGTGCCAGCAGCTTAGAGTCAGCTTATTACAATGAGCAGTTCTTC.

The V gene is TRBV5-1, the J gene TRBJ1-1; TRBD1 might be the D (5 bases). Between the trimmed V and J ends, which lost 1 base and 1 base, there was a span of 5 bases. CDR1 is SGHRS, CDR2 YFSETQ, per germline. This CDR3 comprises 13 residues. In nucleotides, the CDR3 is TGCGCCAGCAGCTTGACAGGGAACACTGAAGCTTTCTTT. Its protein is CASSLTGNTEAFF.

The chain recombines TRBV5-1 with TRBJ2-3; TRBD2 matches at 10 bases. With 0 bases clipped from V and 2 bases from J, the junction kept 12 bases outside the gene matches. This CDR3 contains 19 residues. The germline V gene encodes CDR1 SGHRS and CDR2 YFSETQ. The CDR3 coding sequence is TGCGCCAGCAGCTTGGGATCAAGCGGGAGGGCTAGGTTCACAGATACGCAGTATTTT. This translates into CASSLGSSGRARFTDTQYF. Drawing the rest from reference TRBV5-1 and TRBJ2-3, the complete variable domain is KAGVTQTPRYLIKTRGQQVTLSCSPISGHRSVSWYQQTPGQGLQFLFEYFSETQRNKGNFPGRFSGRQFSNSRSEMNVSTLELGDSALYLCASSLGSSGRARFTDTQYFGPGTRLTVL.

This chain joins TRBV11-2 and TRBJ1-1, with a possible D match to TRBD1 (5 bases). Germline lookup yields CDR1 SGHAT and CDR2 FQNNGV. V was pared by 1 base and J by 10 bases, with 10 bases between. This CDR3 region has 12 residues. The CDR3 region is CASSLVDSGAFF. CDR3 bases: TGTGCCAGCAGCTTAGTAGACAGTGGAGCTTTCTTT.

The chain is built from TRBV6-5 and TRBJ2-4; the D gene is possibly TRBD2 (5 bases). Germline CDR1 MNHEY, CDR2 SVGAGI. The V and J ends lost 6 bases and 2 bases respectively, with 14 bases between them. The CDR3 is made up of 15 amino acids. This chain's CDR3 is CASRPPSGTKNIQYF. The CDR3 DNA reads as TGTGCCAGCAGGCCCCCCTCCGGGACCAAAAACATTCAGTACTTC.

This chain links TRBV7-3 with TRBJ2-1, with D maybe TRBD2 (5 bases). Looked up from germline, CDR1 is SGHTA and CDR2 is FQGTGA. The V gene lost 5 bases and the J gene lost 10 bases, with 15 bases spanning the gap. This CDR3 has 13 residues. CDR3 protein: CASSPQSGEEQFF. In DNA form, the CDR3 reads TGTGCCAGCAGCCCCCAAAGCGGAGAAGAGCAGTTCTTC.

V usage is TRBV10-2 and J usage is TRBJ2-5; 8 bases align to TRBD1. The germline CDR1 and CDR2 sequences are WSHSY and SAAADI. Trimming removed 2 bases from V and 4 bases from J; junction bases left unmatched: 3. CDR3 length: 14 residues. The CDR3 DNA reads as TGCGCCAGCAGTGAGGCGACAGGGGTAGAGACCCAGTACTTC. Protein: CASSEATGVETQYF.

The rearrangement links TRBV14 to TRBJ1-2, with unresolved D. Germline CDR1 is SGHDN and CDR2 is FVKESK. The V end lost 4 bases, the J end lost 6 bases, and 24 bases lay between the germline ends. CDR3 length: 17 amino acids. Here the CDR3 reads CASSPKFTYPGSDGYTF. CDR3 sequence (DNA): TGTGCCAGCAGCCCCAAATTTACTTACCCCGGATCGGATGGCTACACCTTC. Based on the CDR3 plus reference TRBV14 and TRBJ1-2, the full variable domain is EAGVTQFPSHSVIEKGQTVTLRCDPISGHDNLYWYRRVMGKEIKFLLHFVKESKQDESGMPNNRFLAERTGGTYSTLKVQPAELEDSGVYFCASSPKFTYPGSDGYTFGSGTRLTVV.

The CDR3, as DNA: TGCGCCAGCAGAGATCGGGCTGGGGCCAACGTCCTGACTTTC. Protein product: CASRDRAGANVLTF. The rearrangement joins TRBV5-1 to TRBJ2-6; no firm D call. V was cut by 5 bases and J by 2 bases, with 8 bases left in between. Germline V gene sequence: CDR1 SGHRS, CDR2 YFSETQ. This CDR3 has 14 residues. Filled out from reference TRBV5-1 and TRBJ2-6, the complete variable domain reads KAGVTQTPRYLIKTRGQQVTLSCSPISGHRSVSWYQQTPGQGLQFLFEYFSETQRNKGNFPGRFSGRQFSNSRSEMNVSTLELGDSALYLCASRDRAGANVLTFGAGSRLTVL.

This clone was seen a few times. The chain couples TRBV4-3 to TRBJ1-5, with D maybe TRBD1 (5 bases). From germline, CDR1 is LGHNA and CDR2 YSLEER. Between the trimmed V and J ends, which lost 8 bases and 5 bases, there was a span of 16 bases. The CDR3 consists of 14 residues. The CDR3 sequence: CASGQALGHQPQHF. The DNA for the CDR3 is TGCGCCAGCGGGCAGGCCCTGGGGCATCAGCCCCAGCATTTT.

This chain uses TRBV29-1 with TRBJ2-3; 7 bases line up with TRBD2. V was clipped by 8 bases and J by 4 bases; unmatched bases: 12. Germline V gene lookup returns CDR1 SQVTM and CDR2 ANQGSEA. The length of the CDR3 is 14 residues. The CDR3 DNA sequence: TGCAGCACCACCGGGACTACCGGATCAGATACGCAGTATTTT. Translated, it gives CSTTGTTGSDTQYF.

This chain uses TRBV19 with TRBJ2-5; D is unresolved. In germline, CDR1 is LNHDA, CDR2 SQIVND (reference sequence). Trimming took 3 bases from V and 4 from J, leaving 12 bases between them. The CDR3 covers 14 residues. In nucleotides, the CDR3 is TGTGCCAGTAGTATGGGCAGGCTGGTAGAGACCCAGTACTTC. Protein: CASSMGRLVETQYF.

This chain uses TRBV5-6 with TRBJ1-4; TRBD1 is a possible D gene (6 bases). V was trimmed by 5 bases and J by 7 bases, leaving 15 bases between them. CDR1 is SGHDT, CDR2 YYEEEE, per germline. This CDR3 has 14 amino acids. The CDR3 sequence is CASRMRGAGEKLFF. CDR3 DNA: TGTGCCAGCAGGATGAGGGGGGCAGGTGAAAAACTGTTTTTT.

The CDR3 coding sequence is TGTGCCAGTAGGATGACAGGGGTCTCCTACGAGCAGTACTTC. Protein: CASRMTGVSYEQYF. The chain uses TRBV19 and TRBJ2-7; 8 nucleotides agree with TRBD1. J gave up 0 bases and V 6 bases, and 4 bases lay outside the gene matches. The CDR3 has 14 amino acids. CDR1 LNHDA and CDR2 SQIVND come from the germline V gene (reference sequence).

CDR3 sequence reads: CASSETQYNEQFF. The DNA of the CDR3 is TGTGCCAGCAGCGAGACCCAATACAATGAGCAGTTCTTC. The V and J genes are TRBV7-3 and TRBJ2-1; D uncertain. The ends were cut back, 5 bases at V and 4 bases at J, with 9 bases in the middle. CDR3 length equals 13 residues. From germline, CDR1 is SGHTA and CDR2 FQGTGA. Supplemented by reference TRBV7-3 and TRBJ2-1, the full variable domain reads GAGVSQTPSNKVTEKGKYVELRCDPISGHTALYWYRQSLGQGPEFLIYFQGTGAADDSGLPNDRFFAVRPEGSVSTLKIQRTERGDSAVYLCASSETQYNEQFFGPGTRLTVL.

The count of this clone is one. This chain uses TRBV29-1 with TRBJ2-5; perhaps TRBD2 as D (5 bases). CDR1 and CDR2 from the germline V gene are SQVTM and ANQGSEA. CDR3 length: 12 amino acids. Trimming left V 5 bases short and J 5 bases short, with 12 bases between. The CDR3 loop is CSVRPPGETQYF. CDR3 sequence (DNA): TGCAGCGTTCGTCCCCCGGGGGAGACCCAGTACTTC.

V is TRBV5-4 and J is TRBJ1-2; possible D gene TRBD1, 6 bases. The CDR3 has 17 amino acids. Trimming shortened V by 3 bases and J by 4 bases, and 22 bases separated the two germline ends. From germline, CDR1 is SGHNT and CDR2 YYREEE (reference sequence). This CDR3 is CASSSATGLLPTYGYTF. The CDR3 region has the DNA TGTGCCAGCAGCTCAGCGACAGGTTTATTACCTACCTATGGCTACACCTTC.

J is TRBJ2-3 and V is TRBV7-3; D possibly corresponds to TRBD2 (5 bases). V was cut by 0 bases and J by 3 bases, with 10 bases left in between. Germline V lookup: CDR1 SGHTA, CDR2 FQGTGA. This CDR3 has 15 residues. The CDR3 bases are TGTGCCAGCAGCTTAACGAGGGAGCAAACAGATACGCAGTATTTT. It specifies CASSLTREQTDTQYF.

In regard to this clone: One end of the junction varies from germline; a read error may be responsible. The V and J genes are TRBV7-7 and TRBJ2-5, with D possibly matching TRBD1 (6 bases). There are 13 residues in the CDR3. CDR1 and CDR2 from the germline V gene are SSHAT and FNYEAQ (reference sequence). The CDR3 region is CASSLAQGGTQYF. The CDR3 nucleotides read TGTGCTAGCAGCTTGGCACAGGGCGGGACCCAGTACTTC. Combining the CDR3 with reference TRBV7-7 and TRBJ2-5 gives the whole variable domain GAGVSQSPRYKVTKRGQDVTLRCDPISSHATLYWYQQALGQGPEFLTYFNYEAQPDKSGLPSDRFSAERPEGSISTLTIQRTEQRDSAMYRCASSLAQGGTQYFGPGTRLLVL.

In nucleotides, the CDR3 is TGTGCCAGCAGCTTTGGTCCTAGCGTGGCCCGAACTAACTATGGCTACACCTTC. Its translation is CASSFGPSVARTNYGYTF. V is TRBV7-2 and J is TRBJ1-2; no definite D call. The CDR3 spans 18 residues. The V end was cut by 3 bases, the J end by 0 bases, with 20 bases between. The germline CDR1 and CDR2 sequences are SGHTA and FQGNSA.

The rearrangement links TRBV6-5 to TRBJ1-6, with 7 bases identical to TRBD1. The CDR3 is 14 amino acids. Losses at the gene ends were 6 bases for V and 9 bases for J; bases not matched to a gene: 8. Germline V gene sequence: CDR1 MNHEY, CDR2 SVGAGI. The CDR3 DNA reads as TGTGCCAGCAGACGGGACAGTTCCTCTTCACCCCTCCACTTT. As protein: CASRRDSSSSPLHF.